The next 24 T cell receptor beta chains were all read from a single sample in a study of blood T cell repertoires in COVID-19 (dated by TCRdb to 2019 to 2021). Libraries were made using the immunoSEQ multiplex PCR assay. TCRdb provides this immuneACCESS table in a form limited to in-frame rearrangements. Some clones are lacking; in checked studies, under half of them reflect an unresolved V gene, and why the rest are absent is not known. The sample data list approximately 250,000 clones, and approximately 90% of these were observed just once. The top ten hold approximately 2% of the sample. Sequenced material: PBMCs or T cells enriched from blood (not recorded which). Source of these receptors: a woman aged 55-69 years in a cohort exposed to, infected with or recovered from COVID-19 (not recorded which).

This chain uses TRBV7-9 with TRBJ2-7; D is unresolved. The CDR3 sequence is 12 residues long. Trimming stripped 1 base from V and 4 bases from J, with 5 bases between. Germline loops: CDR1 SEHNR, CDR2 FQNEAQ (reference sequence). The CDR3 reads CASSLGSYEQYF. CDR3 nucleotides: TGTGCCAGCAGCTTAGGTAGTTACGAGCAGTACTTC.

This chain uses TRBV6-6 with TRBJ1-2; D gene unclear. V was shortened by 2 bases and J by 8 bases, with 12 bases between the two germline ends. The germline gives CDR1 MNHNY, CDR2 SVGAGI (reference sequence). CDR3 length equals 13 residues. DNA for the CDR3: TGTGCCAGCAGTTACGGGAGTAGGACCGGCTACACCTTC. This encodes CASSYGSRTGYTF.

The chain has TRBV6-5 and TRBJ1-5; TRBD1 might be the D (5 bases). Germline lookup yields CDR1 MNHEY and CDR2 SVGAGI. V shed 9 bases and J shed 4 bases, with 16 bases lying between them. The CDR3 loop spans 14 amino acids. The CDR3 nucleotides are TGTGCCAGTCGAGGCGGGGGAACGAATCAGCCCCAGCATTTT. Protein product: CASRGGGTNQPQHF.

J is TRBJ2-7 and V is TRBV6-2 or TRBV6-3; D call uncertain. Germline CDR1 MNHEY, CDR2 SVGEGT. The CDR3 sequence is 14 residues long. V was trimmed by 5 bases and J by 3 bases, leaving 14 bases between them. The CDR3 loop is CASSTKLKNYEQYF. The CDR3 coding sequence is TGTGCCAGCAGTACGAAGCTTAAAAACTACGAGCAGTACTTC.

The chain links TRBV6-2 or TRBV6-3 to TRBJ1-1; a possible D gene is TRBD1 (5 bases). Trimming pared 2 bases from V and 3 bases from J, leaving 16 bases between. Germline lookup yields CDR1 MNHEY and CDR2 SVGEGT. CDR3 length: 16 residues. The CDR3 DNA follows: TGTGCCAGCAGTTACCAGAGGGGACTGCCTGACACTGAAGCTTTCTTT. This sequence encodes CASSYQRGLPDTEAFF.

The J gene is TRBJ2-1, the V gene TRBV3-1 (or the pseudogene TRBV3-2), with 10 nucleotides matching TRBD2. From germline, CDR1 is LGHDT and CDR2 YNNKEL (reference sequence). This CDR3 has 20 amino acids. J was trimmed by 6 bases and V by 0 bases; bases with no gene match: 17. The CDR3 loop reads CASSQDTSPVSSGRTNEQFF. CDR3 DNA: TGTGCCAGCAGCCAAGATACTTCACCAGTTTCTAGCGGGAGAACCAATGAGCAGTTCTTC.

The chain employs TRBV6-5 and TRBJ2-1; maybe TRBD1 (5 bases). The CDR3 length is 13 residues. V was shortened by 4 bases and J by 6 bases, with 10 bases between the two germline ends. Germline V gene lookup returns CDR1 MNHEY and CDR2 SVGAGI. The CDR3, as DNA: TGTGCCAGCAGTTCACAGGTGGGCAATGAGCAGTTCTTC. Protein product: CASSSQVGNEQFF.

V is TRBV7-9 and J is TRBJ2-2; 7 bases map to TRBD1. The CDR3 totals 16 residues. Unmatched junction bases numbered 8, after V lost 4 bases and J lost 3 bases. Germline assignment: CDR1 SEHNR and CDR2 FQNEAQ (reference sequence). The CDR3 is CASSSHGQADTGELFF. As DNA, the CDR3 is TGTGCCAGCAGCTCCCACGGACAGGCGGACACCGGGGAGCTGTTTTTT.

V gene TRBV5-1 combines with J gene TRBJ2-2; 8 bases fit TRBD2. CDR1 and CDR2 (germline): SGHRS, YFSETQ. V gave up 0 bases and J gave up 3 bases; unmatched junction bases: 1. The CDR3 sequence is 15 residues long. The CDR3 bases are TGCGCCAGCAGCTTGGCCGGGGGGGACACCGGGGAGCTGTTTTTT. This codes for CASSLAGGDTGELFF.

The gene calls are TRBV30 and TRBJ1-4; D is possibly TRBD1 (6 bases). The V and J ends lost 2 bases and 8 bases respectively, with 9 bases between them. CDR1 and CDR2 from the germline V gene are GTSNPN and SVGIG (reference sequence). The CDR3 has 12 amino acids. DNA for the CDR3: TGTGCCTGGAGTAGGGGGTCGGAAAAACTGTTTTTT. Translating it yields CAWSRGSEKLFF.

The chain combines TRBV7-3 with TRBJ1-6; 9 bases align to TRBD1. The germline CDR1 and CDR2 sequences are SGHTA and FQGTGA. J was trimmed by 6 bases and V by 4 bases; bases with no gene match: 1. This CDR3 contains 14 residues. CDR3 sequence: CASSWDRVNSPLHF. The CDR3 DNA is TGTGCCAGCAGCTGGGACAGGGTTAATTCACCCCTCCACTTT.

The chain combines TRBV20-1 with TRBJ2-7; D is perhaps TRBD1 (6 bases). The CDR3 extends over 11 amino acids. Germline V gene lookup returns CDR1 DFQATT and CDR2 SNEGSKA (reference sequence). The CDR3 DNA reads TGCAGAGCACAGGGATCCTACGAGCAGTACTTC. Its translation: CRAQGSYEQYF.

The chain combines TRBV10-1 with TRBJ1-2; D unresolved. The V and J ends lost 6 bases and 4 bases respectively, with 12 bases between them. The CDR3 runs 13 residues. The V gene's germline CDR1 is WNHNN and CDR2 SYGVQD (reference sequence). CDR3 sequence reads: CASSGSGAYGYTF. In DNA, the CDR3 is TGCGCCAGCAGCGGCAGCGGCGCCTATGGCTACACCTTC.

This clone appeared once. V usage is TRBV10-1 and J usage is TRBJ1-1, with 8 nucleotides matching TRBD1. V shed 0 bases, J shed 5 bases, and the junction held 2 bases outside the gene matches. The V gene's germline CDR1 is WNHNN and CDR2 SYGVQD (reference sequence). This CDR3 is built from 14 residues. The CDR3 loop is CASSESTGVTEAFF. CDR3 DNA sequence: TGCGCCAGCAGTGAGTCGACAGGGGTTACTGAAGCTTTCTTT.

This clone was picked up one time. The J gene is TRBJ1-2, the V gene TRBV18; TRBD1 might be the D (5 bases). CDR1 is KGHSH and CDR2 is LQKENI in the germline V gene. The V end was cut by 4 bases, the J end by 2 bases, with 8 bases between. The CDR3 loop spans 13 amino acids. This CDR3 is CASSLNRNYGYTF. CDR3 sequence (DNA): TGTGCCAGCTCACTCAACAGGAACTATGGCTACACCTTC.

The V and J genes are TRBV7-2 and TRBJ2-1; tentative D call: TRBD2 (6 bases). This CDR3 spans 16 amino acids. V lost 2 bases, J lost 0 bases, and 11 bases lay in between. Looked up from germline, CDR1 is SGHTA and CDR2 is FQGNSA. CDR3 protein: CASSLFGGTSYNEQFF. In DNA, the CDR3 is TGTGCCAGCAGCTTATTCGGGGGAACCTCCTACAATGAGCAGTTCTTC. The full variable domain, in which reference TRBV7-2 and TRBJ2-1 provide the parts outside the CDR3, is GAGVSQSPSNKVTEKGKDVELRCDPISGHTALYWYRQSLGQGLEFLIYFQGNSAPDKSGLPSDRFSAERTGGSVSTLTIQRTQQEDSAVYLCASSLFGGTSYNEQFFGPGTRLTVL.

V is TRBV19 and J is TRBJ1-5, with D possibly matching TRBD1 (6 bases). V was pared by 5 bases and J by 5 bases, with 13 bases between. From germline, CDR1 is LNHDA and CDR2 SQIVND (reference sequence). The CDR3 extends over 14 amino acids. CDR3 nucleotide sequence: TGTGCCAGTAGTCCCAGGGGTGGAGATCAGCCCCAGCATTTT. It yields the protein CASSPRGGDQPQHF.

The V and J genes are TRBV7-9 and TRBJ1-6; D not resolved. Germline V gene data show CDR1 as SEHNR and CDR2 as FQNEAQ (reference sequence). This CDR3 is built from 12 residues. V was pared by 3 bases and J by 5 bases, with 2 bases between. The CDR3 protein is CASSFNNSPLHF. The CDR3 bases are TGTGCCAGCAGCTTCAATAATTCACCCCTCCACTTT.

The chain employs TRBV23-1 and TRBJ1-6; maybe TRBD1 (5 bases). TRBV23-1 is an ORF, with its function uncertain. Trimming removed 6 bases at V and 10 bases at J, with 19 bases between. The CDR3 runs to 15 residues. CDR3 protein: CASSRAGPSGSPLHF. The CDR3 DNA follows: TGCGCCAGCAGCCGGGCGGGGCCCAGCGGGTCACCCCTCCACTTT.

The chain carries TRBV7-3 and TRBJ2-3; 13 bases are shared with TRBD2. The trim removed 5 bases at V and 5 bases at J, leaving 7 bases unmatched. Germline CDR1 SGHTA, CDR2 FQGTGA. This CDR3 has 16 residues. The CDR3 DNA is TGTGCCAGCAGCCTACGCGGACTAGCGGGAGAAGATACGCAGTATTTT. It yields the protein CASSLRGLAGEDTQYF.

The rearrangement links TRBV7-9 to TRBJ2-3; the match to TRBD1 covers 8 bases. Germline CDR1 reads SEHNR; CDR2 reads FQNEAQ (reference sequence). The CDR3 loop spans 15 amino acids. Unmatched junction bases numbered 4, after V lost 3 bases and J lost 2 bases. In nucleotides, the CDR3 is TGTGCCAGCAGCTTGGGGACAGGCATCACAGATACGCAGTATTTT. Encoded protein: CASSLGTGITDTQYF. Using reference TRBV7-9 and TRBJ2-3 for the parts outside the CDR3, the full variable domain is DTGVSQNPRHKITKRGQNVTFRCDPISEHNRLYWYRQTLGQGPEFLTYFQNEAQLEKSRLLSDRFSAERPKGSFSTLEIQRTEQGDSAMYLCASSLGTGITDTQYFGPGTRLTVL.

The sample holds one count of this clone. DNA for the CDR3: TGTGCCAGCACCCTAGACGGGGGCACTGAAGCTTTCTTT. Its translation: CASTLDGGTEAFF. The chain carries TRBV6-5 and TRBJ1-1; D perhaps matches TRBD1 (5 bases). V was clipped by 7 bases and J by 4 bases, with 13 bases between them. Germline loops: CDR1 MNHEY, CDR2 SVGAGI. The length of the CDR3 is 13 residues.

The chain employs TRBV14 and TRBJ2-1; no clear D. The germline gives CDR1 SGHDN, CDR2 FVKESK. CDR3 size: 14 residues. The V and J ends lost 0 bases and 6 bases respectively, with 9 bases between them. The CDR3 region is CASSQDQVSNEQFF. CDR3 DNA sequence: TGTGCCAGCAGCCAAGACCAGGTTAGCAATGAGCAGTTCTTC.

This clone was seen only a few times. For the CDR3, the DNA is TGTGCCAGCAGCCGAGAGGGGGGGGCCTTTAGCAATCAGCCCCAGCATTTT. It translates to CASSREGGAFSNQPQHF. J is TRBJ1-5 and V is TRBV13; D is possibly TRBD1 (6 bases). The CDR3 spans 17 residues. The germline V gene encodes CDR1 PRHDT and CDR2 FYEKMQ (reference sequence). Trimming removed 5 bases from V and 0 bases from J, with 17 bases in between.